Each of the 7 T cell receptor beta chains below was sequenced from the same sample in a study of blood T cell repertoires in COVID-19. Repertoires were generated with immunoSEQ multiplex PCR, while TCRdb's copy carries only in-frame clones and drops some. This sample has roughly 94,000 clones; approximately 82% occur once, and the top ten carry 20% to 30%. Sequenced: peripheral blood. All receptors derive from a man aged 55 to 69 with acute or convalescent COVID-19.

This chain links TRBV11-3 with TRBJ2-1; 9 bases align to TRBD1. CDR3 length equals 15 residues. CDR1 and CDR2 from the germline V gene are SGHNT and YENEEA. The J segment lost 8 bases and the V segment lost 2 bases, leaving 7 bases of the junction unmatched. CDR3 sequence: CASSLNRGPVDEQFF. The CDR3 nucleotides read TGTGCCAGCAGCTTAAACAGGGGGCCGGTCGATGAGCAGTTCTTC.

V is TRBV5-1 and J is TRBJ2-7; TRBD1 matches 7 bases. The germline CDR1 and CDR2 sequences are SGHRS and YFSETQ. The CDR3 consists of 16 residues. With V trimmed by 3 bases and J by 2 bases, 11 bases remained unmatched. Here the CDR3 reads CASSSRTGPNPYEQYF. The DNA for the CDR3 is TGCGCCAGCAGCTCCAGGACAGGCCCGAACCCCTACGAGCAGTACTTC.

The chain carries TRBV7-2 and TRBJ1-2; 9 bases line up with TRBD1. The CDR3 loop spans 14 amino acids. Looked up from germline, CDR1 is SGHTA and CDR2 is FQGNSA. V lost 0 bases and J lost 5; bases outside the gene matches: 1. CDR3 DNA: TGTGCCAGCAGCTTAGCGACAGGGGGTTATGGCTACACCTTC. Translated, it gives CASSLATGGYGYTF.

The chain has TRBV7-2 and TRBJ2-2, with a tentative D call TRBD1 (5 bases). With 10 bases removed from V and 3 bases from J, the gap between germline ends came to 27 bases. The CDR3 contains 18 residues. Looked up from germline, CDR1 is SGHTA and CDR2 is FQGNSA. The CDR3 protein is CATIQRHVSDSDTGELFF. DNA of the CDR3: TGTGCCACTATCCAACGTCACGTCAGTGACAGCGACACCGGGGAGCTGTTTTTT.

This chain joins TRBV19 and TRBJ2-2; 8 bases agree with TRBD2. V was pared by 1 base and J by 5 bases, with 9 bases of the junction left unmatched. Germline CDR1 is LNHDA and CDR2 is SQIVND (reference sequence). CDR3 length: 17 amino acids. Here the CDR3 reads CASSIGYLQRGTGELFF. CDR3 sequence (DNA): TGTGCCAGTAGTATAGGCTACCTGCAGCGGGGGACCGGGGAGCTGTTTTTT. Looking up the rest from reference TRBV19 and TRBJ2-2 gives the full variable domain: DGGITQSPKYLFRKEGQNVTLSCEQNLNHDAMYWYRQDPGQGLRLIYYSQIVNDFQKGDIAEGYSVSREKKESFPLTVTSAQKNPTAFYLCASSIGYLQRGTGELFFGEGSRLTVL.

The J gene is TRBJ1-2, the V gene TRBV28; 7 nucleotides agree with TRBD1. This CDR3 has 16 residues. Germline-derived CDR1 and CDR2 are MDHEN and SYDVKM. The V segment lost 7 bases and the J segment 4 bases; nucleotides outside the gene matches: 15. CDR3 nucleotides: TGTGCCAGCACCCCTCCTTCGGGCAGGGGGTCCTATGGCTACACCTTC. This encodes CASTPPSGRGSYGYTF.

The rearrangement links TRBV18 to TRBJ1-1, with D possibly matching TRBD1 (6 bases). The CDR3 spans 14 residues. Looked up from germline, CDR1 is KGHSH and CDR2 is LQKENI. Deletions cut 3 bases from V and 6 bases from J, with 14 bases between. CDR3 coding DNA: TGTGCCAGCTCACCGGAGGGGGGGCGAGCTGAAGCTTTCTTT. This encodes CASSPEGGRAEAFF.